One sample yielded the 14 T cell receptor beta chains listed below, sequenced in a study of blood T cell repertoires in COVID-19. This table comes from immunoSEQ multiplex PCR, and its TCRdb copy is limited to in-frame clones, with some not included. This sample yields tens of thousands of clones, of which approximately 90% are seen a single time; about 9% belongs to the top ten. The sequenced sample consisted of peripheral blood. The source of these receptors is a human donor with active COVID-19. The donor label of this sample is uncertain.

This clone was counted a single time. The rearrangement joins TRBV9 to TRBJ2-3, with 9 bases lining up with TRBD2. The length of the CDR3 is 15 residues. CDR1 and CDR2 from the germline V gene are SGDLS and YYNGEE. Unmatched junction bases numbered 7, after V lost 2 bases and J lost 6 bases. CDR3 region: CASSVGGRVGDTQYF. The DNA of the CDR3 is TGTGCCAGCAGCGTCGGCGGGAGGGTAGGGGATACGCAGTATTTT.

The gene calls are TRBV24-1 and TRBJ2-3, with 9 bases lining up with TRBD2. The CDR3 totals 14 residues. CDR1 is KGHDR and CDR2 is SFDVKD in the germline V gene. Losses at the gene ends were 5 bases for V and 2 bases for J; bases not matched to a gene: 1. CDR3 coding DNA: TGTGCCACCAGTGCTAGCGGGATCACAGATACGCAGTATTTT. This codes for CATSASGITDTQYF.

DNA of the CDR3: TGTGCCAGCAGTGAGCTAGCGGGAAGGGCACAAGAGACCCAGTACTTC. Protein sequence: CASSELAGRAQETQYF. V and J are TRBV25-1 and TRBJ2-5; 9 bases map to TRBD2. The ends lost 3 bases at V and 2 bases at J; junction bases unmatched: 7. The CDR3 runs 16 residues. Germline-derived CDR1 and CDR2 are MGHDK and SYGVNS.

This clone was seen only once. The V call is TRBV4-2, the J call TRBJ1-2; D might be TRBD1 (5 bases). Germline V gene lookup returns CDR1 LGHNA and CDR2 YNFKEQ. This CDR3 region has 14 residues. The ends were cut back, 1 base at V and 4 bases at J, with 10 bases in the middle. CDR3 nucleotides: TGTGCCAGCAGCCAAGGCAGGGTGGCCTATGGCTACACCTTC. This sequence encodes CASSQGRVAYGYTF.

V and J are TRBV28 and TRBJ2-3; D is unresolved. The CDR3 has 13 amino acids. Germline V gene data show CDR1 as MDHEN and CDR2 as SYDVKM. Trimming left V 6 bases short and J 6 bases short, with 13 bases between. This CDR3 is CASRLENPDTQYF. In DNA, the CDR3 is TGTGCCAGCAGACTCGAGAACCCCGATACGCAGTATTTT.

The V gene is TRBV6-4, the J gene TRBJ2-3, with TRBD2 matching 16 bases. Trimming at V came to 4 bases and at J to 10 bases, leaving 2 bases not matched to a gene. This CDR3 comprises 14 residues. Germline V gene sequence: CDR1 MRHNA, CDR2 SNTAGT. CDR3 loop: CASSAGLAGGPQYF. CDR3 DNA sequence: TGTGCCAGCAGTGCGGGACTAGCGGGGGGGCCGCAGTATTTT.

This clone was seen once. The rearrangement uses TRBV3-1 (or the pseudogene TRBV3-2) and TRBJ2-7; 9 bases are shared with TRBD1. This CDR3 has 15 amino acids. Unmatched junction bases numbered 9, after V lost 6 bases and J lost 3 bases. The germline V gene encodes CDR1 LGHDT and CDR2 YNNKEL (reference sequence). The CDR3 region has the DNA TGTGCCAGCAGACAGATGGGACAGGGTCTCTACGAGCAGTACTTC. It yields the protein CASRQMGQGLYEQYF.

CDR3 sequence (DNA): TGTGCCTGGAGAGCGGGAGGGCCTCGGAACAATGAGCAGTTCTTC. Translating it yields CAWRAGGPRNNEQFF. The chain recombines TRBV30 with TRBJ2-1; 10 bases match TRBD2. Looked up from germline, CDR1 is GTSNPN and CDR2 is SVGIG (reference sequence). J gave up 5 bases and V 3 bases, and 7 bases lay outside the gene matches. The CDR3 has 15 amino acids.

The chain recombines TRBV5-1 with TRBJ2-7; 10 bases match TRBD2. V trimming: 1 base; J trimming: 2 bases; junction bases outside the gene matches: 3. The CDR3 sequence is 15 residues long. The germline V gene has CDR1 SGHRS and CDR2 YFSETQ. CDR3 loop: CASSLQLAGTYEQYF. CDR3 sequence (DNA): TGCGCCAGCAGCTTGCAACTAGCGGGAACCTACGAGCAGTACTTC.

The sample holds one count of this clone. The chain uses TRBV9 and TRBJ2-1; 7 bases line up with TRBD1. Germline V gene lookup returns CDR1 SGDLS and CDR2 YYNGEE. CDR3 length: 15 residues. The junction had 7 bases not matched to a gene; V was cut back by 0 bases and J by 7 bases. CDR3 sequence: CASSVEGARENEQFF. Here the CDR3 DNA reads TGTGCCAGCAGCGTAGAGGGGGCTAGGGAGAATGAGCAGTTCTTC.

CDR3 in amino acids: CAWDAGGPDTQYF. The DNA for the CDR3 is TGTGCCTGGGATGCGGGAGGCCCAGATACGCAGTATTTT. This chain links TRBV30 with TRBJ2-3, with 8 nucleotides matching TRBD2. The J segment lost 4 bases and the V segment lost 5 bases, leaving 5 bases of the junction unmatched. Germline loops: CDR1 GTSNPN, CDR2 SVGIG (reference sequence). The CDR3 totals 13 residues.

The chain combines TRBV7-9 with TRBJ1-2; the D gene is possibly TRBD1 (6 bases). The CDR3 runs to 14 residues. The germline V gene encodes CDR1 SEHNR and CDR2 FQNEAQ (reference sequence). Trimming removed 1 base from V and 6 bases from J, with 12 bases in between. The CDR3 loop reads CASSLESGGHGYTF. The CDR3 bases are TGTGCCAGCAGCTTAGAGTCTGGGGGCCATGGCTACACCTTC.

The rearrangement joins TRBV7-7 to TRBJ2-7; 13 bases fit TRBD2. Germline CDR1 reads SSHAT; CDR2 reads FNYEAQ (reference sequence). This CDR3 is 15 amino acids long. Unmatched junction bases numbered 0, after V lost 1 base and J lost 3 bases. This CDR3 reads CASSLGTSGSYEQYF. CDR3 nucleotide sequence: TGTGCCAGCAGCTTAGGGACTAGCGGGAGCTACGAGCAGTACTTC.

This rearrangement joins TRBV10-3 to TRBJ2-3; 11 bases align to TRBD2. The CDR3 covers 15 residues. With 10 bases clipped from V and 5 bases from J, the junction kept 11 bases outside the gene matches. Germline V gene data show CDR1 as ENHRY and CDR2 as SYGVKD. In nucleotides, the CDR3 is TGTGCCACATCAAATAGCGGGGGGGGCGAAGATACGCAGTATTTT. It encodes CATSNSGGGEDTQYF.